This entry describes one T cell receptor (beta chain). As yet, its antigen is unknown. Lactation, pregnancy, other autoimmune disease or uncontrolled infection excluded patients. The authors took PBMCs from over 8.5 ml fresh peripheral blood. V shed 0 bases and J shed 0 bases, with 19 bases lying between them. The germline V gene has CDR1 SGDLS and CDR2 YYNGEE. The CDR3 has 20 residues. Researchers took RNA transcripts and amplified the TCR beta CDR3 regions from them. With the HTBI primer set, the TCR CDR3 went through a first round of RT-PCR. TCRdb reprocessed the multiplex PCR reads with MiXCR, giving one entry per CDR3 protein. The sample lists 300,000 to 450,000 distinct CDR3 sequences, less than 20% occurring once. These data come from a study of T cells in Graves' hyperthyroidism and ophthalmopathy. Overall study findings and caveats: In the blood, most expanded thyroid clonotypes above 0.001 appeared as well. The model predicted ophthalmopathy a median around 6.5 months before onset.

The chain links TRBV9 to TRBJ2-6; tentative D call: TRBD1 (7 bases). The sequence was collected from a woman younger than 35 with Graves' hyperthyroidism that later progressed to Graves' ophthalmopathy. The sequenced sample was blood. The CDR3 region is CASSVVLWGDSLSGANVLTF. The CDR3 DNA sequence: TGTGCCAGCAGCGTAGTTCTGTGGGGGGACAGCCTCTCTGGGGCCAACGTCCTGACTTTC.